These 14 T cell receptor beta chains share one sample of origin, sequenced in a study of T-cell reconstitution after alpha-beta-depleted transplantation in children. For TCRbeta, the library was prepared with unique molecular identifiers. TCRdb re-derived calls from the PCR reads in MiXCR, one entry per CDR3 protein. The data show under 400,000 distinct CDR3 sequences, approximately 23% seen once. The source was PBMCs, mostly from graft donor cells, collected 180 days after TCRalphabeta/CD19-depleted stem cell transplant. The source of these receptors is a male patient aged 5 to 17 who had a stem cell transplant for acute lymphoblastic leukemia, so the T cells may come from the graft donor.

The rearrangement links TRBV29-1 to TRBJ2-1; 7 nucleotides match TRBD2. The V gene's germline CDR1 is SQVTM and CDR2 ANQGSEA. This CDR3 is built from 15 residues. V lost 3 bases and J lost 0; bases outside the gene matches: 5. This CDR3 is CSVDGTTRSYNEQFF. CDR3 DNA sequence: TGCAGCGTTGATGGGACTACCCGCTCCTACAATGAGCAGTTCTTC.

The chain recombines TRBV4-1 with TRBJ1-1; tentatively, D is TRBD1 (5 bases). The V and J ends lost 3 bases and 1 base respectively, with 9 bases between them. CDR1 and CDR2 (germline): MGHRA, YSYEKL. The CDR3 runs 14 residues. CDR3: CASSQPDRNTEAFF. CDR3 nucleotides: TGCGCCAGCAGCCAGCCCGACAGGAACACTGAAGCTTTCTTT.

The table lists this clonotype with a few counts. J is TRBJ1-2 and V is TRBV5-1; no firm D call. CDR1 is SGHRS, CDR2 YFSETQ, per germline. This CDR3 comprises 13 residues. Deletions cut 1 base from V and 8 bases from J, with 12 bases between. The CDR3 sequence is CASSLRWARGYTF. CDR3 DNA: TGCGCCAGCAGCTTGCGATGGGCTAGAGGCTACACCTTC.

This clonotype was counted only a few times. The chain has TRBV20-1 and TRBJ2-2; D is uncertain. Trimming pared 2 bases from V and 1 base from J, leaving 5 bases between. Germline values: CDR1 DFQATT, CDR2 SNEGSKA (reference sequence). This CDR3 has 13 residues. The CDR3 DNA is TGCAGTGCTAGATGGGGGAACACCGGGGAGCTGTTTTTT. Protein: CSARWGNTGELFF.

This chain uses TRBV10-1 with TRBJ2-3, with D perhaps given as TRBD1 or TRBD2 (5 bases each). Germline CDR1 reads WNHNN; CDR2 reads SYGVQD (reference sequence). CDR3 length: 15 residues. The V and J ends lost 3 bases and 3 bases respectively, with 13 bases between them. CDR3 in DNA: TGCGCCAGCAGTGAAATCCAGGGACCTACAGATACGCAGTATTTT. Translated, it gives CASSEIQGPTDTQYF.

The rearrangement joins TRBV5-1 to TRBJ2-7; D is possibly TRBD2 (6 bases). Germline CDR1 reads SGHRS; CDR2 reads YFSETQ. The CDR3 is made up of 13 amino acids. Trimming cost V 3 bases and J 4 bases, with 11 bases left between them. The CDR3 region has the DNA TGCGCCAGCAGCTGGGGGACTGGGTACGAGCAGTACTTC. Protein: CASSWGTGYEQYF.

The gene calls are TRBV6-5 and TRBJ2-1; D is undetermined. This CDR3 spans 13 amino acids. Between the trimmed V and J ends, which lost 0 bases and 10 bases, there was a span of 10 bases. Per the germline V gene, CDR1 is MNHEY and CDR2 is SVGAGI. CDR3: CASSYSRLREQFF. The DNA for the CDR3 is TGTGCCAGCAGTTACTCGCGTCTCCGGGAGCAGTTCTTC.

This clonotype occurred a few times. The V gene is TRBV20-1, the J gene TRBJ1-1; D might be TRBD1 (5 bases). The CDR3 spans 14 residues. CDR1 is DFQATT and CDR2 is SNEGSKA in the germline V gene (reference sequence). Trimming took 2 bases from V and 6 from J, leaving 16 bases between them. As DNA, the CDR3 is TGCAGTGCTAGATTTGTCCAGGGCGACCCTGAAGCTTTCTTT. This sequence encodes CSARFVQGDPEAFF.

This clonotype was found a few times. The chain links TRBV4-1 to TRBJ2-1; TRBD2 agrees at 9 bases. In germline, CDR1 is MGHRA, CDR2 YSYEKL. CDR3 size: 17 residues. Germline trimming cut 0 bases from V and 7 bases from J; bases unmatched to any gene: 10. The CDR3 region has the DNA TGCGCCAGCAGCCAAGATTCGGGTCTAGCGGGACGGAATGAGCAGTTCTTC. The encoded protein is CASSQDSGLAGRNEQFF.

The chain joins TRBV10-2 to TRBJ1-2; D remains ambiguous. The V end lost 4 bases, the J end lost 4 bases, and 10 bases lay between the germline ends. The CDR3 contains 13 residues. Germline V gene data show CDR1 as WSHSY and CDR2 as SAAADI. This chain's CDR3 is CASSVVKPYGYTF. The CDR3 DNA sequence: TGCGCCAGCAGTGTAGTGAAGCCCTATGGCTACACCTTC.

This clonotype was seen a handful of times. The J gene is TRBJ2-7, the V gene TRBV5-6; no definite D call. CDR1 is SGHDT and CDR2 is YYEEEE in the germline V gene. The CDR3 has 11 amino acids. The V end lost 4 bases, the J end lost 7 bases, and 9 bases lay between the germline ends. In DNA, the CDR3 is TGTGCCAGCAGCGTTGGGCCGGAGCAGTACTTC. Protein sequence: CASSVGPEQYF.

The chain links TRBV7-6 to TRBJ2-7, with 9 positions matching TRBD1. Unmatched junction bases numbered 8, after V lost 5 bases and J lost 3 bases. CDR3 length equals 15 residues. Germline V CDR1 and CDR2: SGHVS, FNYEAQ. The CDR3 DNA reads as TGTGCCAGCAGCGACCACAGGGGGCCTCACTACGAGCAGTACTTC. Protein sequence: CASSDHRGPHYEQYF. Complete variable domain (other parts from reference TRBV7-6 and TRBJ2-7): GAGVSQSPRYKVTKRGQDVALRCDPISGHVSLYWYRQALGQGPEFLTYFNYEAQQDKSGLPNDRFSAERPEGSISTLTIQRTEQRDSAMYRCASSDHRGPHYEQYFGPGTRLTVT.

In its sample, this clonotype was seen a few times. CDR3 DNA sequence: TGCGCCAGCAGCCTGGAATCCGGGAGAACTGGCGAGCAGTACTTC. Translation gives CASSLESGRTGEQYF. V gene TRBV5-1 combines with J gene TRBJ2-7; tentatively, D is TRBD2 (6 bases). In germline, CDR1 is SGHRS, CDR2 YFSETQ. V was trimmed by 4 bases and J by 6 bases, leaving 20 bases between them. The CDR3 is 15 amino acids.

The chain carries TRBV20-1 and TRBJ2-5; D remains ambiguous. The CDR3 has 14 amino acids. Germline loops: CDR1 DFQATT, CDR2 SNEGSKA (reference sequence). The ends were cut back, 1 base at V and 4 bases at J, with 13 bases in the middle. CDR3 sequence: CSARVTGVGETQYF. The CDR3 DNA follows: TGCAGTGCTAGAGTCACTGGGGTCGGAGAGACCCAGTACTTC.